The 14 T cell receptor beta chains given below trace back to one sample, sequenced in a study of T cell responses to AZD1222 COVID-19 vaccine. The protocol was immunoSEQ multiplex PCR, while the TCRdb copy is restricted to in-frame clones and leaves out a portion. The profile shows 150,000 to 200,000 clones, roughly 89% of them singletons. The material sequenced was peripheral blood, taken on day 0 of AZD1222 vaccination. Source of these receptors: an adult in good health.

The rearrangement joins TRBV25-1 to TRBJ2-3, with 9 bases lining up with TRBD1. The CDR3 covers 15 residues. Germline V gene data show CDR1 as MGHDK and CDR2 as SYGVNS. Unmatched junction bases numbered 8, after V lost 5 bases and J lost 5 bases. CDR3: CASSLRQGVVDTQYF. The CDR3 coding sequence is TGTGCCAGCAGTTTGCGACAGGGGGTTGTAGATACGCAGTATTTT. The full variable domain, with the rest looked up from reference TRBV25-1 and TRBJ2-3, is EADIYQTPRYLVIGTGKKITLECSQTMGHDKMYWYQQDPGMELHLIHYSYGVNSTEKGDLSSESTVSRIRTEHFPLTLESARPSHTSQYLCASSLRQGVVDTQYFGPGTRLTVL.

The chain carries TRBV19 and TRBJ1-2; perhaps TRBD1 as D (5 bases). Trimming left V 3 bases short and J 5 bases short, with 10 bases between. The CDR3 covers 13 residues. Germline CDR1 is LNHDA and CDR2 is SQIVND (reference sequence). The CDR3 loop is CASSMWRGYGYTF. Here the CDR3 DNA reads TGTGCCAGTAGTATGTGGCGGGGGTATGGCTACACCTTC.

This chain connects TRBV30 to TRBJ2-5; TRBD1 is a possible D gene (5 bases). In germline, CDR1 is GTSNPN, CDR2 SVGIG (reference sequence). Trimming took off 4 bases at V and 2 bases at J, with 11 bases between the two ends. This CDR3 is built from 13 residues. The CDR3, as DNA: TGTGCCTGGATGTGGGGCCCGCAAGAGACCCAGTACTTC. Translation: CAWMWGPQETQYF.

This clone has a single count. The V and J genes are TRBV5-1 and TRBJ2-1; D perhaps matches TRBD1 (6 bases). The V gene's germline CDR1 is SGHRS and CDR2 YFSETQ. The ends were cut back, 0 bases at V and 7 bases at J, with 8 bases in the middle. This CDR3 spans 13 amino acids. CDR3 amino acids: CASSLGTVNEQFF. CDR3 DNA sequence: TGCGCCAGCAGCTTGGGGACAGTTAATGAGCAGTTCTTC.

V and J are TRBV3-1 (or the pseudogene TRBV3-2) and TRBJ2-1, with D tentatively TRBD1 (6 bases). Trimming left V 1 base short and J 4 bases short, with 8 bases between. CDR3 size: 14 residues. CDR1 is LGHDT and CDR2 is YNNKEL in the germline V gene (reference sequence). CDR3 residues: CASSQGTAYNEQFF. In DNA form, the CDR3 reads TGTGCCAGCAGCCAAGGGACAGCTTACAATGAGCAGTTCTTC.

The rearrangement uses TRBV11-2 and TRBJ1-6; 7 bases are shared with TRBD1. With V trimmed by 7 bases and J by 9 bases, 9 bases remained unmatched. Germline CDR1 SGHAT, CDR2 FQNNGV. This CDR3 has 14 amino acids. The CDR3 nucleotides read TGTGCCAGCACCCTAGACAGGGCTAGTTCACCCCTCCACTTT. This translates into CASTLDRASSPLHF.

This sequence joins TRBV5-1 and TRBJ1-5; a weak D match, TRBD1 (6 bases). This CDR3 has 14 residues. V lost 1 base and J 7 bases, leaving 12 bases between the germline ends. Germline values: CDR1 SGHRS, CDR2 YFSETQ. DNA for the CDR3: TGCGCCAGCAGCTTGACAGGGATGGAACAGCCCCAGCATTTT. This translates into CASSLTGMEQPQHF.

This sequence joins TRBV11-2 and TRBJ1-6, with D perhaps TRBD1 (5 bases). The CDR3 extends over 16 amino acids. Per germline, CDR1 SGHAT and CDR2 FQNNGV. Trimming cost V 0 bases and J 5 bases, with 11 bases left between them. The CDR3 DNA reads as TGTGCCAGCAGCTTAGAGGGGACCTGGGATAATTCACCCCTCCACTTT. Its protein product is CASSLEGTWDNSPLHF. Based on the CDR3 plus reference TRBV11-2 and TRBJ1-6, the full variable domain is EAGVAQSPRYKIIEKRQSVAFWCNPISGHATLYWYQQILGQGPKLLIQFQNNGVVDDSQLPKDRFSAERLKGVDSTLKIQPAKLEDSAVYLCASSLEGTWDNSPLHFGNGTRLTVT.

The V and J genes are TRBV5-1 and TRBJ1-4; a weak D match, TRBD1 (5 bases). CDR1 and CDR2 from the germline V gene are SGHRS and YFSETQ. The V end lost 0 bases, the J end lost 12 bases, and 12 bases lay between the germline ends. The CDR3 sequence is 13 residues long. The CDR3, as DNA: TGCGCCAGCAGCTTGGTCCAGGGTTCTGAACTGTTTTTT. The encoded protein is CASSLVQGSELFF. Full variable domain (missing parts from reference TRBV5-1 and TRBJ1-4): KAGVTQTPRYLIKTRGQQVTLSCSPISGHRSVSWYQQTPGQGLQFLFEYFSETQRNKGNFPGRFSGRQFSNSRSEMNVSTLELGDSALYLCASSLVQGSELFFGSGTQLSVL.

V is TRBV30 and J is TRBJ1-3; D might be TRBD1 (5 bases). Germline assignment: CDR1 GTSNPN and CDR2 SVGIG (reference sequence). Trimming stripped 5 bases from V and 0 bases from J, with 11 bases between. There are 14 residues in the CDR3. The CDR3 reads CAWARETSGNTIYF. The DNA of the CDR3 is TGTGCCTGGGCCAGGGAAACCTCTGGAAACACCATATATTTT.

This chain connects TRBV5-4 to TRBJ1-3; tentatively, D is TRBD1 (5 bases). The V gene lost 4 bases and the J gene lost 3 bases, with 20 bases spanning the gap. The CDR3 is 17 residues long. Germline values: CDR1 SGHNT, CDR2 YYREEE (reference sequence). The CDR3 protein is CASSTGGDPRNGNTIYF. In DNA, the CDR3 is TGTGCCAGCAGCACAGGAGGGGACCCCCGAAATGGAAACACCATATATTTT.

In its sample, this clone was seen once. V gene TRBV7-9 combines with J gene TRBJ2-1; weak D call: TRBD2 (5 bases). V gave up 5 bases and J gave up 5 bases, with 16 bases separating them. This CDR3 is 15 amino acids long. Germline V CDR1 and CDR2: SEHNR, FQNEAQ (reference sequence). In DNA, the CDR3 is TGTGCCAGCAGCCTGAGGGAGATCTTGGACAATGAGCAGTTCTTC. Its protein product is CASSLREILDNEQFF.

The V gene is TRBV5-1, the J gene TRBJ2-1; perhaps TRBD2 as D (5 bases). Trimming stripped 4 bases from V and 4 bases from J, with 21 bases between. The CDR3 runs to 17 residues. CDR1 is SGHRS, CDR2 YFSETQ, per germline. CDR3 sequence (DNA): TGCGCCAGCAGCCCGGGTTTCCTAGCTTACATTTACAATGAGCAGTTCTTC. This translates into CASSPGFLAYIYNEQFF.

The chain combines TRBV29-1 with TRBJ2-3, with TRBD2 as a possible D gene (6 bases). This CDR3 spans 13 amino acids. In germline, CDR1 is SQVTM, CDR2 ANQGSEA. Trimming left V 2 bases short and J 3 bases short, with 9 bases between. The DNA of the CDR3 is TGCAGCGTTGAAAAGCGGGCGACAGATACGCAGTATTTT. It encodes CSVEKRATDTQYF.